By frequency in the sample, the clone carrying this T cell receptor (beta chain) is medium-sized. TCRdb itself ran the PCR reads through MiXCR, one entry per CDR3 protein. Among about 13,000 distinct CDR3 sequences listed, about 53% were seen once. Trimming took off 1 base at V and 6 bases at J, with 7 bases between the two ends. Germline V gene lookup returns CDR1 MGHDK and CDR2 SYGVNS. The CDR3 length is 13 residues. The sample originates from a study of tumor-infiltrating lymphocytes in oesophageal squamous cell carcinoma. The source material was esophageal tumor tissue. The clonotype originates from a male donor with esophageal squamous cell carcinoma. This sequence joins TRBV25-1 and TRBJ2-1; tentatively, D is TRBD1 (6 bases). The CDR3 nucleotides read TGTGCCAGCAGTGAATGGGGGCCCAATGAGCAGTTCTTC. Protein: CASSEWGPNEQFF. Full variable domain (remainder filled in from reference TRBV25-1 and TRBJ2-1): EADIYQTPRYLVIGTGKKITLECSQTMGHDKMYWYQQDPGMELHLIHYSYGVNSTEKGDLSSESTVSRIRTEHFPLTLESARPSHTSQYLCASSEWGPNEQFFGPGTRLTVL.